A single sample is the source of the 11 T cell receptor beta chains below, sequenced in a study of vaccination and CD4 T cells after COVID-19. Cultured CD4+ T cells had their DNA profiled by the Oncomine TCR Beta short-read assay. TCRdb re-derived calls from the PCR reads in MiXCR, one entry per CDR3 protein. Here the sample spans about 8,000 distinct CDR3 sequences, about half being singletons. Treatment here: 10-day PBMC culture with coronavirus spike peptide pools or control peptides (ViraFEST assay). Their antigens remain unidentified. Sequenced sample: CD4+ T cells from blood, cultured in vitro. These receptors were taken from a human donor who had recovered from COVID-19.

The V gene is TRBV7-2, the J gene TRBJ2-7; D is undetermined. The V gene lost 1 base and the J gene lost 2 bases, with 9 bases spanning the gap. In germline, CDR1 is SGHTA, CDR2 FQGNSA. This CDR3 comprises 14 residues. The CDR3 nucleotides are TGTGCCAGCAGCTTAGGGCAGGCTACCTACGAGCAGTACTTC. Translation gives CASSLGQATYEQYF. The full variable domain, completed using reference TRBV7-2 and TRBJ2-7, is GAGVSQSPSNKVTEKGKDVELRCDPISGHTALYWYRQSLGQGLEFLIYFQGNSAPDKSGLPSDRFSAERTGGSVSTLTIQRTQQEDSAVYLCASSLGQATYEQYFGPGTRLTVT.

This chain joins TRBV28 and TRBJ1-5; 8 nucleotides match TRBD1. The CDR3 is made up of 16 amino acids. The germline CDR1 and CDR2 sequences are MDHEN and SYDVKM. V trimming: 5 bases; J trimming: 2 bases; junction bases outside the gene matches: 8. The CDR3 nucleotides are TGTGCCAGCAGTCCCAGGTGGGGACAGGGCAATCAGCCCCAGCATTTT. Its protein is CASSPRWGQGNQPQHF.

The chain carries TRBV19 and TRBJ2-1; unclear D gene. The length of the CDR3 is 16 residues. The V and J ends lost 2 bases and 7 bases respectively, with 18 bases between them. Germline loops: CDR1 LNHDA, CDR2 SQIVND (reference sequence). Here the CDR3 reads CASSINRLGRANEQFF. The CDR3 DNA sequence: TGTGCCAGTAGTATAAATCGTCTAGGTAGGGCGAATGAGCAGTTCTTC.

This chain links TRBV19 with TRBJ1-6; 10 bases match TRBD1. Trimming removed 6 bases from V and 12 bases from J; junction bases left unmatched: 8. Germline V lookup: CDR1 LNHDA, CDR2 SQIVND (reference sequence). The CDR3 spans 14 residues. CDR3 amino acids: CASSDRGQGLPLHF. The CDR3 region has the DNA TGTGCCAGTAGCGATCGGGGACAGGGGCTACCCCTCCACTTT.

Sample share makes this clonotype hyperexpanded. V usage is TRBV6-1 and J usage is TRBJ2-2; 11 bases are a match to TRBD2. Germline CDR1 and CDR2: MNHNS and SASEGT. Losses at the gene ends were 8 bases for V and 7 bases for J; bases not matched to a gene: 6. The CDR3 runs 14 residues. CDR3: CASELAGVVGELFF. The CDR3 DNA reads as TGTGCCAGCGAACTAGCGGGAGTCGTCGGGGAGCTGTTTTTT.

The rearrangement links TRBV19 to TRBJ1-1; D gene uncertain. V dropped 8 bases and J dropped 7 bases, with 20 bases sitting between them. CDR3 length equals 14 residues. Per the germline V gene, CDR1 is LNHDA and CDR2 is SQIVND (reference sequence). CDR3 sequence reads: CASRSARVTDEAFF. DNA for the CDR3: TGTGCCAGTCGGTCAGCCCGCGTAACCGATGAAGCTTTCTTT.

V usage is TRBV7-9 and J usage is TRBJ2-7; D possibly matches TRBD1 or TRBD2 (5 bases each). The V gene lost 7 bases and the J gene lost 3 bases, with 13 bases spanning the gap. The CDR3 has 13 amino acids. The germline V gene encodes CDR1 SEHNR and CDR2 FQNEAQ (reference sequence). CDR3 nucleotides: TGTGCCAGCACCCCGGGGCCTTTCTACGAGCAGTACTTC. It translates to CASTPGPFYEQYF.

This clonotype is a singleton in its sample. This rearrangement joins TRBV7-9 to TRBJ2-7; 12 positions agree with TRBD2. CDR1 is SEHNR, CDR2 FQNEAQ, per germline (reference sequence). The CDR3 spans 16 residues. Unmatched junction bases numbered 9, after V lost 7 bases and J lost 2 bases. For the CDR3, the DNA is TGTGCCAGCACCAAAACCACTAGCGGGGGGACCTACGAGCAGTACTTC. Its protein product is CASTKTTSGGTYEQYF.

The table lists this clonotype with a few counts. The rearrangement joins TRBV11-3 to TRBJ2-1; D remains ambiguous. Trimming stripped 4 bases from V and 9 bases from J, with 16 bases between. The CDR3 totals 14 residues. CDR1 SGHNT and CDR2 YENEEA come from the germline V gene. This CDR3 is CASSSLGPSSEQFF. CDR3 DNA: TGTGCCAGCAGCTCCCTGGGTCCCAGTAGTGAGCAGTTCTTC.

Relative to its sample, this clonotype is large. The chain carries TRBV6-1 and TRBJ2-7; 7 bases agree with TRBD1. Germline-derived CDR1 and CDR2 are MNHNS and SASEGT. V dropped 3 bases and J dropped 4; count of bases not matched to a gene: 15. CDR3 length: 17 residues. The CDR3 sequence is CASSDSGERQGKYEQYF. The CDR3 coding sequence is TGTGCCAGCAGTGATTCTGGAGAGAGACAGGGAAAGTACGAGCAGTACTTC.

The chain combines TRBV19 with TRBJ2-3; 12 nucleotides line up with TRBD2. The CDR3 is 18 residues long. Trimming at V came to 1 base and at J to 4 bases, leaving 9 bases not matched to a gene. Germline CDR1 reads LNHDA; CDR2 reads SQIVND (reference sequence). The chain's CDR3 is CASSIGRASGRAADTQYF. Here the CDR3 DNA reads TGTGCCAGTAGTATAGGTAGGGCTAGCGGGAGGGCAGCAGATACGCAGTATTTT.